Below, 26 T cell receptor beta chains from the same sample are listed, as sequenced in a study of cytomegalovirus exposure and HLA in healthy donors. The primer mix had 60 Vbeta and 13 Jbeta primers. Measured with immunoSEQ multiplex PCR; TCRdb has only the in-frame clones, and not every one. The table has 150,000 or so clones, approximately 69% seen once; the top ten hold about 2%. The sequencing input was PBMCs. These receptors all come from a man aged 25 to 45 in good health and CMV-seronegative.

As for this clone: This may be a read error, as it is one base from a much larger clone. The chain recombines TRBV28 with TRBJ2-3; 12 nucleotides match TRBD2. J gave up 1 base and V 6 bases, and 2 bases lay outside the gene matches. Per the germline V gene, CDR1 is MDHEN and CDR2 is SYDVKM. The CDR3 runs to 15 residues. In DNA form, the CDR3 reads TGTGCCAGCAGCCGACTAGCGGGGGGCACAGATACGCAGTATTTT. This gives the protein CASSRLAGGTDTQYF.

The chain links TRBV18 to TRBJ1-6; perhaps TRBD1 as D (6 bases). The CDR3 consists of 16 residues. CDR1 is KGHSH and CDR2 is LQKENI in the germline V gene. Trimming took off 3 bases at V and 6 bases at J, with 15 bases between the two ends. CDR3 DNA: TGTGCCAGCTCACCCGGCGGGGGGGCCTTTAATTCACCCCTCCACTTT. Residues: CASSPGGGAFNSPLHF.

The CDR3 coding sequence is TGTGCCAGCAGTCCGGGACAGCGCTATGGCTACACCTTC. It codes for CASSPGQRYGYTF. The chain has TRBV2 and TRBJ1-2, with 7 positions matching TRBD1. The CDR3 totals 13 residues. With V trimmed by 5 bases and J by 4 bases, 4 bases remained unmatched. CDR1 and CDR2 (germline): SNHLY, FYNNEI.

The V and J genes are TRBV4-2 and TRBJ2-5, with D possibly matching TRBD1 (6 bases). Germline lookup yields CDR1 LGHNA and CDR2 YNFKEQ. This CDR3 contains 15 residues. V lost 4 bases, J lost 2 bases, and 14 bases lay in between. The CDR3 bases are TGTGCCAGCAGCCGGAATAGACAGGATCAAGAGACCCAGTACTTC. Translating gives CASSRNRQDQETQYF.

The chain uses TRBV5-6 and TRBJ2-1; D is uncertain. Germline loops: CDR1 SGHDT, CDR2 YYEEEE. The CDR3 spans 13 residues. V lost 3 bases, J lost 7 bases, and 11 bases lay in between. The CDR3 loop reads CASSSTTPNEQFF. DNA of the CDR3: TGTGCCAGCAGCTCAACAACACCTAATGAGCAGTTCTTC.

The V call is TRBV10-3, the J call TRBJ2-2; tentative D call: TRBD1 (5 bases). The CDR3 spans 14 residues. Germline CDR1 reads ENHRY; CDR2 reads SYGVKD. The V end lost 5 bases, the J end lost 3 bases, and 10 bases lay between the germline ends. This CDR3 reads CAISTGPDTGELFF. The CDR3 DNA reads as TGTGCCATCAGTACAGGCCCTGACACCGGGGAGCTGTTTTTT.

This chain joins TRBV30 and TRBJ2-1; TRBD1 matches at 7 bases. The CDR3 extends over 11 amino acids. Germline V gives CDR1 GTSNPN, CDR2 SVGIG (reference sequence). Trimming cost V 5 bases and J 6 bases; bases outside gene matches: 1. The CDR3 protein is CAWDRANEQFF. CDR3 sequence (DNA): TGTGCCTGGGACAGGGCCAATGAGCAGTTCTTC.

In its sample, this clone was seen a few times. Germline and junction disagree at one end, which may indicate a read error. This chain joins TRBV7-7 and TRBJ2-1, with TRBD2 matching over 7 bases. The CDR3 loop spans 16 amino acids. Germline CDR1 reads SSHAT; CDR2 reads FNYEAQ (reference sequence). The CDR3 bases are TGTGCTAGCAGCTTGGGAGGGTCGCGTTTGGACAATGAGCAGTTCTTC. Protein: CASSLGGSRLDNEQFF.

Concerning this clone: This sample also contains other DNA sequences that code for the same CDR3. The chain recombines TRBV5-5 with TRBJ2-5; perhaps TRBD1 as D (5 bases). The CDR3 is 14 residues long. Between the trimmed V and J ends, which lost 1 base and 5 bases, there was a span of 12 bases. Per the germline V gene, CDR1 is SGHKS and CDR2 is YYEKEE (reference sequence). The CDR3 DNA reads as TGTGCCAGCAGCTTGAGCCAGGGAAGCGAGACCCAGTACTTC. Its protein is CASSLSQGSETQYF.

CDR3 region: CASSETLWDRGTHSNQPQHF. CDR3 nucleotides: TGTGCCAGCAGTGAGACATTGTGGGACAGGGGCACCCATAGCAATCAGCCCCAGCATTTT. J is TRBJ1-5 and V is TRBV2, with TRBD1 matching 10 bases. CDR3 length equals 20 residues. Per germline, CDR1 SNHLY and CDR2 FYNNEI. After removal of 3 bases from V and 0 bases from J, the junction contained 14 bases not matched to a gene.

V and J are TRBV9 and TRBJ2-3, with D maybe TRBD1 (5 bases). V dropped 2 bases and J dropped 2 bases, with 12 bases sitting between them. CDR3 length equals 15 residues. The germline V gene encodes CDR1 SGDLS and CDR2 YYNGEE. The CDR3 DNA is TGTGCCAGCAGCGTTTCAGGGTGGGCCACAGATACGCAGTATTTT. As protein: CASSVSGWATDTQYF.

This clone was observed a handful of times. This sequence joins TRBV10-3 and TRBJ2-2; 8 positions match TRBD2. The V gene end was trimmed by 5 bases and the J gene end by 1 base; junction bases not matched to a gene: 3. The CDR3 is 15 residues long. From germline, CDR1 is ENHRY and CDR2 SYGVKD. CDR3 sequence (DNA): TGTGCCATCAGTATCAGCGGGGGGAACACCGGGGAGCTGTTTTTT. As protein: CAISISGGNTGELFF.

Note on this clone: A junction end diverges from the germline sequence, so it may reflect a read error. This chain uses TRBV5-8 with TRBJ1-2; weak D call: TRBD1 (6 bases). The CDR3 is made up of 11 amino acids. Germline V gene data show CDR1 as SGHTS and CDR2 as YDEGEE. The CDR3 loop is CASSPFEGQPF. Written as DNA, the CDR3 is TGTGCCAGCAGCCCTTTTGAGGGACAACCCTTC.

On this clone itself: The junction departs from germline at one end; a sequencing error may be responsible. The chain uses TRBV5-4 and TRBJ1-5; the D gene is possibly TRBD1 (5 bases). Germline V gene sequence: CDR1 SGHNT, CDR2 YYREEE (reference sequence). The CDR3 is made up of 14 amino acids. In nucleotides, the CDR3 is TGTGCCAGCAGCCCGGGGGGGATTAATCAGCCCCAGAATTTT. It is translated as CASSPGGINQPQNF.

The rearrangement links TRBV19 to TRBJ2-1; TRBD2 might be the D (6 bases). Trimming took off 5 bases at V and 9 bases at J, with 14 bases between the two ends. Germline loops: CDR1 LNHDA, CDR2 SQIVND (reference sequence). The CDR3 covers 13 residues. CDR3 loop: CASSPGGPSEQFF. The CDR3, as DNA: TGTGCCAGTAGTCCCGGGGGACCGTCTGAGCAGTTCTTC.

CDR3 bases: TGTGCCAGCAGTTTCCCGAGCCAAGAGACCCAGTACTTC. Protein: CASSFPSQETQYF. V usage is TRBV28 and J usage is TRBJ2-5; D remains unclear. V was trimmed by 3 bases and J by 1 base, leaving 6 bases between them. There are 13 residues in the CDR3. From germline, CDR1 is MDHEN and CDR2 SYDVKM.

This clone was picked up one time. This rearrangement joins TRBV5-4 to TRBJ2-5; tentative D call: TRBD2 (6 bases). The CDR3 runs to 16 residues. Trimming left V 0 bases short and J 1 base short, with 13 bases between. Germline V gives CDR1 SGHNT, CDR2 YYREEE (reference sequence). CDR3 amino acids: CASSLARTTGQETQYF. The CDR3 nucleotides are TGTGCCAGCAGCTTGGCCAGGACTACGGGCCAAGAGACCCAGTACTTC.

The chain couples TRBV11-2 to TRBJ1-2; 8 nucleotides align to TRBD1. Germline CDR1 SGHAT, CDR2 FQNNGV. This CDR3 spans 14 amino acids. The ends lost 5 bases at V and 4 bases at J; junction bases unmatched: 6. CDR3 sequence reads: CASSSRDRPYGYTF. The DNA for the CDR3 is TGTGCCAGCAGCAGCCGGGACAGGCCCTATGGCTACACCTTC.

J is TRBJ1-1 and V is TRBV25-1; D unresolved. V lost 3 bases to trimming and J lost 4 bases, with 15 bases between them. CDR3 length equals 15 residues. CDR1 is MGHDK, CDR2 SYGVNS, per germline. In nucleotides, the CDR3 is TGTGCCAGCAGTGAGATCGATCTAGAGGGCACTGAAGCTTTCTTT. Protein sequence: CASSEIDLEGTEAFF. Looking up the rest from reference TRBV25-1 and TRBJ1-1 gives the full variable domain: EADIYQTPRYLVIGTGKKITLECSQTMGHDKMYWYQQDPGMELHLIHYSYGVNSTEKGDLSSESTVSRIRTEHFPLTLESARPSHTSQYLCASSEIDLEGTEAFFGQGTRLTVV.

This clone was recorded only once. CDR3 region: CASSLSDRRGFF. DNA for the CDR3: TGTGCCAGCAGCCTCTCGGACAGGAGGGGGTTCTTC. This chain links TRBV11-2 with TRBJ2-1; tentative D call: TRBD1 (7 bases). V lost 5 bases to trimming and J lost 15 bases, with 17 bases between them. Germline loops: CDR1 SGHAT, CDR2 FQNNGV. The CDR3 spans 12 residues.

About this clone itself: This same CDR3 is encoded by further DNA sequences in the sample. CDR3 region: CASSPQETQYF. CDR3 in DNA: TGTGCCAGCAGCCCGCAAGAGACCCAGTACTTC. This chain joins TRBV7-8 and TRBJ2-5; D is uncertain. CDR1 is SGHVS and CDR2 is FQNEAQ in the germline V gene. The CDR3 is 11 residues long. Trimming left V 5 bases short and J 2 bases short, with 3 bases between.

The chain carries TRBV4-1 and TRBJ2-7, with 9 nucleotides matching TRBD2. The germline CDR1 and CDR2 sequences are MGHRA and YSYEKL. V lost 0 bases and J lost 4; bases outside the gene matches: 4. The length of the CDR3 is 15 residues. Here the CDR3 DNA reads TGCGCCAGCAGCCAAGATGAGACTAGCGGATACGAGCAGTACTTC. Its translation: CASSQDETSGYEQYF.

CDR3 amino acids: CASSLVGGLSGNTIYF. The CDR3 DNA follows: TGCGCCAGCAGCTTGGTAGGAGGGTTGTCTGGAAACACCATATATTTT. The rearrangement joins TRBV5-1 to TRBJ1-3; no clear D gene. Germline assignment: CDR1 SGHRS and CDR2 YFSETQ. The V end was cut by 0 bases, the J end by 1 base, with 11 bases between. This CDR3 is built from 16 residues.

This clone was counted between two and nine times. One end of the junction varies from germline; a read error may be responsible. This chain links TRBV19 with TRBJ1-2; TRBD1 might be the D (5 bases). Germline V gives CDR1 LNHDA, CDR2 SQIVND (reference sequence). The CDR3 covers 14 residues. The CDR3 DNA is TGTGCCAGTAGTATTCGGCGACAGCTCTCTGGCTACCCCTTC. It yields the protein CASSIRRQLSGYPF.

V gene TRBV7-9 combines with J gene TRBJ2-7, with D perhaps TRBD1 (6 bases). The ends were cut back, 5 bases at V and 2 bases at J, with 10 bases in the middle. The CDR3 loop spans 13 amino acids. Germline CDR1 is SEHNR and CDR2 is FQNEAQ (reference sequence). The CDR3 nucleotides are TGTGCCAGCAGCCACAGGGTGACCTACGAGCAGTACTTC. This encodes CASSHRVTYEQYF.

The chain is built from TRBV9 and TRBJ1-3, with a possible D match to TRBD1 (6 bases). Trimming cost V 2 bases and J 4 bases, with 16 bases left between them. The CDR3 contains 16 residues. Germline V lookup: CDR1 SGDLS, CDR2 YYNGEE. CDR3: CASSVQGGGGGNTIYF. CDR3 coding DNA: TGTGCCAGCAGCGTTCAAGGGGGGGGTGGGGGAAACACCATATATTTT.